What follows is one T cell receptor beta chain and its context. The CDR3 runs to 14 residues. The V and J ends lost 5 bases and 9 bases, in that order; junction bases with no gene match: 7. The germline CDR1 and CDR2 sequences are SGHTA and FQGTGA. These data originate in a study of blood T cell repertoires in COVID-19. Only in-frame clones appear in the TCRdb table, and some are missing; sequencing was by immunoSEQ multiplex PCR. This sample yields about 70,000 clones, of which around 86% are seen a single time; roughly 1.4% belongs to the top ten. Sample: peripheral blood. This TCR was recovered from a woman aged 55-69 years with acute or convalescent COVID-19. The chain combines TRBV7-3 with TRBJ2-1; TRBD1 matches 10 bases. CDR3 amino acids: CASSLGTGAREQFF. The CDR3 DNA is TGTGCCAGCAGCCTAGGGACAGGGGCACGTGAGCAGTTCTTC.